The sequence of this T cell receptor (beta chain) was determined in a study of blood T cell repertoires in COVID-19. For the study at large: Spain, Italy and the United States supplied samples that represented acute and convalescent COVID-19. Sources were T cells, B-cell-depleted T cells, or PBMCs; the material itself was cDNA or gDNA.

There are a few counts of this clone. CDR1 is KGHSH, CDR2 LQKENI, per germline. Trimming cost V 1 base and J 4 bases; bases outside gene matches: 3. CDR3 size: 15 residues. The authors' processing: Reference gene primer amplification yielded estimated nucleated cell counts. The protocol was immunoSEQ multiplex PCR, while the TCRdb copy is restricted to in-frame clones and leaves out a portion. D and trimming come from the DNA, and the V and J calls and clone size come from that table. Of approximately 350,000 clones in the sample, around 90% are singletons; the top ten hold around 3.5%. The rearrangement uses TRBV18 and TRBJ2-3; 9 nucleotides line up with TRBD2. The clonotype originates from a woman aged 18-30 years who had recovered from COVID-19. Sequenced sample: peripheral blood. The CDR3 coding sequence is TGTGCCAGCTCACCACGAATAGCGGGAGCAGATACGCAGTATTTT. This sequence encodes CASSPRIAGADTQYF.